Following are 2 T cell receptor beta chains from one sample sequenced in a study of vaccination and CD4 T cells after COVID-19. What these receptors recognize is not known. Treatment meaning: approximately 10-day PBMC culture with coronavirus spike peptide pools or control peptides (ViraFEST assay). Cultured CD4+ T-cell DNA underwent Oncomine TCR Beta short-read sequencing. TCRdb re-called the PCR reads with MiXCR, one entry per CDR3 protein. Of fewer than 15,000 distinct CDR3 sequences detected, about 50% appear once; the ten largest clones hold around 12%. The specimen was CD4+ T cells from blood, cultured in vitro. All receptors derive from a human donor who had recovered from COVID-19.

The rearrangement joins TRBV5-5 to TRBJ2-3; unclear D gene. Trimming left V 1 base short and J 5 bases short, with 8 bases between. This CDR3 spans 13 amino acids. Germline V lookup: CDR1 SGHKS, CDR2 YYEKEE (reference sequence). CDR3 residues: CASSLWSGDTQYF. In DNA, the CDR3 is TGTGCCAGCAGCTTGTGGTCGGGAGATACGCAGTATTTT.

This chain connects TRBV20-1 to TRBJ2-1; D may be TRBD2 (5 bases). V dropped 6 bases and J dropped 2 bases, with 23 bases sitting between them. The CDR3 spans 17 residues. Germline-derived CDR1 and CDR2 are DFQATT and SNEGSKA (reference sequence). CDR3 bases: TGCAGTGCCGCACCGCAGCGGCCTACTAGGGCCTACAATGAGCAGTTCTTC. Translated: CSAAPQRPTRAYNEQFF.